This passage covers 16 T cell receptor beta chains from one sample sequenced in a study of cytomegalovirus exposure and HLA in healthy donors. Researchers ran the PCR with 60 Vbeta and 13 Jbeta primers. The table came from immunoSEQ multiplex PCR; TCRdb's copy has only in-frame clones and leaves some out. Of roughly 200,000 clones listed, roughly 8.7% are singletons. The source material was PBMCs. Receptor source: a woman in her twenties or thirties in good health and CMV-seropositive.

This sequence joins TRBV6-1 and TRBJ2-7; 7 bases agree with TRBD1. Germline V gene data show CDR1 as MNHNS and CDR2 as SASEGT. The CDR3 is made up of 15 amino acids. V was clipped by 2 bases and J by 3 bases; unmatched bases: 7. The CDR3 reads CASSEIQGQHYEQYF. In nucleotides, the CDR3 is TGTGCCAGCAGTGAAATCCAGGGACAGCACTACGAGCAGTACTTC.

This rearrangement joins TRBV2 to TRBJ2-1, with TRBD2 matching over 8 bases. There are 17 residues in the CDR3. Unmatched junction bases numbered 11, after V lost 0 bases and J lost 7 bases. CDR1 is SNHLY, CDR2 FYNNEI, per germline. CDR3 sequence reads: CASSEALLGRAENEQFF. CDR3 DNA sequence: TGTGCCAGCAGTGAAGCGCTTCTCGGGAGGGCAGAGAATGAGCAGTTCTTC.

The CDR3 sequence is CASSQDPAGSGTDTQYF. DNA for the CDR3: TGCGCCAGCAGCCAAGATCCCGCCGGGAGTGGCACAGATACGCAGTATTTT. The V call is TRBV4-1, the J call TRBJ2-3; a weak D match, TRBD2 (6 bases). Germline values: CDR1 MGHRA, CDR2 YSYEKL. V lost 0 bases to trimming and J lost 1 base, with 14 bases between them. The CDR3 runs 17 residues.

This chain connects TRBV2 to TRBJ2-1; 11 bases match TRBD2. Germline assignment: CDR1 SNHLY and CDR2 FYNNEI. CDR3 length: 16 amino acids. Trimming at V came to 5 bases and at J to 5 bases, leaving 8 bases not matched to a gene. CDR3 sequence (DNA): TGTGCCAGCAGTTCTGCTAGCGGGAGGAAGCACAATGAGCAGTTCTTC. Residues: CASSSASGRKHNEQFF.

This clone was counted between two and nine times. The rearrangement uses TRBV29-1 and TRBJ2-2, with D tentatively TRBD2 (6 bases). The CDR3 is 16 residues long. The ends were cut back, 6 bases at V and 0 bases at J, with 17 bases in the middle. The germline V gene has CDR1 SQVTM and CDR2 ANQGSEA. DNA for the CDR3: TGCAGCGTCCCTGGGGAGTCGGGAGCGAACACCGGGGAGCTGTTTTTT. Translated, it gives CSVPGESGANTGELFF.

There are a few counts of this clone. The genes are TRBV5-8 and TRBJ2-5; weak D call: TRBD1 (6 bases). Trimming removed 6 bases from V and 5 bases from J, with 20 bases in between. This CDR3 is 15 amino acids long. Germline V gene sequence: CDR1 SGHTS, CDR2 YDEGEE. The CDR3 region has the DNA TGTGCCAGCACCCTGACCACAGGGAGCGCGGAGACCCAGTACTTC. Its translation: CASTLTTGSAETQYF.

This clone was detected only a few times. The rearrangement links TRBV19 to TRBJ1-2; 8 bases map to TRBD1. V trimming: 4 bases; J trimming: 5 bases; junction bases outside the gene matches: 6. Germline CDR1 and CDR2: LNHDA and SQIVND (reference sequence). This CDR3 is 14 amino acids long. CDR3 region: CASSKNTGGYGYTF. DNA for the CDR3: TGTGCCAGTAGTAAAAATACAGGGGGATATGGCTACACCTTC.

The CDR3 sequence: CASSQHRGALNTEAFF. CDR3 bases: TGTGCCAGCAGCCAGCACAGGGGGGCCTTGAACACTGAAGCTTTCTTT. This rearrangement joins TRBV14 to TRBJ1-1; the match to TRBD1 covers 8 bases. With 3 bases clipped from V and 0 bases from J, the junction kept 6 bases outside the gene matches. The germline gives CDR1 SGHDN, CDR2 FVKESK. The CDR3 loop spans 16 amino acids.

The chain joins TRBV15 to TRBJ1-1; a weak D match, TRBD1 (5 bases). The V end lost 9 bases, the J end lost 7 bases, and 18 bases lay between the germline ends. The CDR3 has 13 residues. Germline V gene sequence: CDR1 LNHNV, CDR2 YYDKDF (reference sequence). The CDR3 region is CATRVDRLYEAFF. Written as DNA, the CDR3 is TGTGCCACAAGAGTCGACAGACTCTATGAAGCTTTCTTT.

The chain links TRBV2 to TRBJ2-1; 9 bases align to TRBD2. Germline V lookup: CDR1 SNHLY, CDR2 FYNNEI. Losses at the gene ends were 9 bases for V and 3 bases for J; bases not matched to a gene: 3. This CDR3 is built from 13 residues. The CDR3 DNA reads as TGTGCCAGGGGACTAGCAAACTACAATGAGCAGTTCTTC. This encodes CARGLANYNEQFF.

The rearrangement uses TRBV30 and TRBJ2-1, with TRBD2 matching over 12 bases. The CDR3 is 16 residues long. The V and J ends lost 4 bases and 2 bases, in that order; junction bases with no gene match: 6. Germline V gene sequence: CDR1 GTSNPN, CDR2 SVGIG (reference sequence). CDR3 amino acids: CAWTPGLAGTYNEQFF. CDR3 DNA: TGTGCCTGGACCCCCGGACTAGCGGGAACCTACAATGAGCAGTTCTTC.

V usage is TRBV7-9 and J usage is TRBJ2-1; D possibly corresponds to TRBD2 (6 bases). Germline CDR1 reads SEHNR; CDR2 reads FQNEAQ (reference sequence). The CDR3 consists of 15 residues. V was pared by 0 bases and J by 10 bases, with 16 bases between. CDR3 protein: CASSLALAPVGEQFF. Written as DNA, the CDR3 is TGTGCCAGCAGCTTAGCGCTAGCGCCAGTGGGGGAGCAGTTCTTC. Together with reference TRBV7-9 and TRBJ2-1, the CDR3 gives the full variable domain: DTGVSQNPRHKITKRGQNVTFRCDPISEHNRLYWYRQTLGQGPEFLTYFQNEAQLEKSRLLSDRFSAERPKGSFSTLEIQRTEQGDSAMYLCASSLALAPVGEQFFGPGTRLTVL.

This chain connects TRBV5-1 to TRBJ2-1; D is uncertain. This CDR3 contains 13 residues. Trimming shortened V by 0 bases and J by 6 bases, and 7 bases separated the two germline ends. CDR1 and CDR2 from the germline V gene are SGHRS and YFSETQ. The DNA of the CDR3 is TGCGCCAGCAGCTTGGGGGCCTTCAATGAGCAGTTCTTC. It is translated as CASSLGAFNEQFF.

The V and J genes are TRBV7-9 and TRBJ1-2; TRBD1 might be the D (6 bases). V was pared by 10 bases and J by 4 bases, with 19 bases between. The CDR3 totals 14 residues. CDR1 is SEHNR, CDR2 FQNEAQ, per germline (reference sequence). The CDR3: CATPEGKGGYGYTF. The DNA of the CDR3 is TGTGCCACCCCCGAAGGGAAAGGGGGCTATGGCTACACCTTC.

This clone was seen only a few times. The CDR3 sequence is CASSLESYGYTF. CDR3 sequence (DNA): TGTGCCAGCAGCTTAGAGAGTTATGGCTACACCTTC. The chain joins TRBV7-9 to TRBJ1-2; D gene ambiguous. The V end lost 1 base, the J end lost 5 bases, and 5 bases lay between the germline ends. Germline V gene sequence: CDR1 SEHNR, CDR2 FQNEAQ (reference sequence). CDR3 length: 12 residues.

CDR3 sequence (DNA): TGTGCCAGCTCACCACCGACAGCGAGCTCCTACGAGCAGTACTTC. This encodes CASSPPTASSYEQYF. The chain is built from TRBV18 and TRBJ2-7, with D tentatively TRBD1 (5 bases). In germline, CDR1 is KGHSH, CDR2 LQKENI. There are 15 residues in the CDR3. Trimming pared 0 bases from V and 0 bases from J, leaving 9 bases between.